The entry below describes one T cell receptor beta chain. Its antigen remains undetermined. It has no much larger one-base neighbor in the sample; base qualities were not kept. V and J lose 0 bases and 8 bases, and a span of 14 bases separates them. CDR1 LGHNA and CDR2 YNFKEQ are derived from the germline V gene. The CDR3 measures 15 amino acids from cysteine to phenylalanine. Just CDR3 DNA is preserved here, 45 bases in frame from base 1. TCRbeta CDR3 regions were amplified from genomic DNA by means of the immunoSEQ Assay, a bias-controlled multiplex PCR. The original methods were these. Within the assay, amplification of reference gene primers was used to estimate how many nucleated cells each sample contained. To quantify the absolute abundance of each unique TCRbeta CDR3 rearrangement, sequence reads were collapsed and filtered. For each sample, productive Simpson clonality was calculated as the square root of Simpson's diversity index over productive rearrangements. Imported from immuneACCESS, the table was reduced by TCRdb to in-frame sequences with V and J called. These copies leave out some clones; in studies compared against another copy, an unresolved V gene accounts for under half, and the cause of the remainder is not known. V, J and clone size are those of that table, while D and trimming were read from the DNA. Across this sample there are 350,000 or so clones, with around 85% seen only once. The top ten clonotypes cover roughly 4% of the sample.

In the prospective study, participants were about 18 to 100 years old, resided in about 25 geographic areas of the United States, and were enrolled through a virtual design. In the prospective study, cohorts were assigned on the basis of participant-reported clinical history obtained from a screening survey and a study questionnaire. In the prospective study, mobile phlebotomists collected whole blood, serum and a nasopharyngeal or oropharyngeal swab from each participant. Over a roughly 2-month period, participants in the prospective study had the option of providing additional blood draws and questionnaires. Prospective study blood samples were shipped either frozen or at room temperature before DNA extraction. This sample was included in a study of blood T cell repertoires in COVID-19 (dated by TCRdb to 2020 to 2022). About the investigation overall: Samples covering the acute and convalescent phases of COVID-19 were provided by collaborators in the United States, Italy and Spain. The material from the prospective study consisted of cDNA or gDNA derived from T cells, B-cell-depleted T cells, or PBMCs. The dataset comprised deeply sampled blood TCRbeta repertoires from subjects exposed to, actively infected with, or recovered from COVID-19. The repertoires were released in a freely available public database intended as a resource for research on the immune response to SARS-CoV-2. The samples were drawn from the first 160 participants of the ongoing ImmuneRACE study and from 950 to 1,500 subjects provided by 6 global collaborators. A de-identified subject ID, COVID-19 status, age in years and sex were almost always included in the sample metadata. Where available, HLA class I and class II types were obtained from metadata supplied by the sample provider rather than from assay-based typing. What the study reported, not specific to this receptor: The quantity of clinical and demographic metadata differed by source and by participant and was supplied without curation.

The sequence was obtained from a woman in her thirties or forties with acute COVID-19. The sequence links TRBV4-2 to TRBJ2-1; the best D guess is TRBD1, with 5 bases matching. Sequencing was done on a sample of PBMCs or T cells enriched from blood (not recorded which). The CDR3 reads CASSQDSKGVDEQFF. In nucleotides, the sequence is TGTGCCAGCAGCCAAGATAGTAAAGGGGTCGATGAGCAGTTCTTC.